The T cell receptor (beta chain) under discussion was sequenced for a study of shared clonotypes between healthy human individuals. Study context: Donors were two women and a few men aged 18 to 49.

Notes on the study in general: Clonotypes that were shared across four donors made up around 4.6% of naive CD4 clonotypes.

Here immunoSEQ multiplex PCR was the method, and the copy in TCRdb shows in-frame clones only, minus some. In the table there are 1.6 million or so clones, 98% to 99% of which are singletons. As concerns this clone: Its antigen is still unknown.

Germline-derived CDR1 and CDR2 are SGHRS and YFSETQ. Trimming removed 4 bases from V and 4 bases from J, with 18 bases in between. This CDR3 is 15 amino acids long. The V call is TRBV5-1, the J call TRBJ2-7; the D is unclear. This receptor was identified in a man aged 25-45 years in good health. The sequenced sample was naive CD4+ T cells sorted from blood. Documented subset: CD45RA+ positively selected. CDR3 amino acids: CASSHPDRVSYEQYF. In DNA form, the CDR3 reads TGCGCCAGCAGCCACCCCGATCGGGTTTCATACGAGCAGTACTTC.